A single sample gave rise to the 5 T cell receptor beta chains below, sequenced in a study of T cells after yellow fever vaccination. Each CDR3 protein is one row after TCRdb ran MiXCR on the 5' RACE reads. The top ten clones hold around an eighth of a sample with 550,000 to 750,000 distinct CDR3 sequences, 13% of them seen once. Source: PBMCs, taken on the day of the yellow fever booster vaccination. These TCRs come from a man aged 25-45 years who received the YFV17D yellow fever vaccine.

This clonotype was picked up a small number of times. The rearrangement joins TRBV4-3 to TRBJ2-3; 10 nucleotides agree with TRBD2. This CDR3 has 18 amino acids. V shed 0 bases and J 3 bases; nucleotides not matched to a gene: 9. Germline CDR1 LGHNA, CDR2 YSLEER. This CDR3 is CASSQDRASGSNTDTQYF. The CDR3 DNA is TGCGCCAGCAGCCAAGATAGGGCTAGCGGGAGTAATACAGATACGCAGTATTTT.

The gene calls are TRBV30 and TRBJ2-5; no clear D gene. The ends were cut back, 0 bases at V and 8 bases at J, with 7 bases in the middle. The CDR3 runs to 11 residues. Germline CDR1 GTSNPN, CDR2 SVGIG (reference sequence). In DNA, the CDR3 is TGTGCCTGGAGTGTGGAGAGAACCCAGTACTTC. Its translation: CAWSVERTQYF.

This clonotype was observed at least ten times. The chain uses TRBV7-6 and TRBJ1-5; D not resolved. This CDR3 has 14 amino acids. The germline gives CDR1 SGHVS, CDR2 FNYEAQ. Trimming took off 1 base at V and 0 bases at J, with 4 bases between the two ends. The CDR3 sequence is CASSLGVSNQPQHF. CDR3 in DNA: TGTGCCAGCAGCTTAGGGGTTAGCAATCAGCCCCAGCATTTT.

This clonotype was detected only a few times. The chain uses TRBV5-5 and TRBJ2-7; D uncertain. V was clipped by 5 bases and J by 7 bases, with 19 bases between them. Germline values: CDR1 SGHKS, CDR2 YYEKEE (reference sequence). This CDR3 spans 14 amino acids. In DNA form, the CDR3 reads TGTGCCAGCAGTCAGGACCTAAACGGTGGGGAGCAGTACTTC. The encoded protein is CASSQDLNGGEQYF.

This clonotype was counted ten times or more. The rearrangement joins TRBV29-1 to TRBJ1-2; tentative D call: TRBD1 (6 bases). Deletions cut 7 bases from V and 7 bases from J, with 16 bases between. The length of the CDR3 is 12 residues. Germline V gives CDR1 SQVTM, CDR2 ANQGSEA. In DNA, the CDR3 is TGCAGCGGGGTCAGCGGGGGCACTGGCTACACCTTC. It yields the protein CSGVSGGTGYTF.